A single sample gave rise to the 27 T cell receptor beta chains below, sequenced in a study of regulatory T cells in long-lasting Graves disease. Regarding time point: persistent/refractory GD, antithyroid drugs over 5 years with positive TRAb. From PBMCs, RNA was extracted and then used to make the TCR library. Construction of the TCR beta libraries employed iRepertoire HTBI primers in conjunction with Arm-PCR of CDR3 regions. TCRdb reprocessed the multiplex PCR reads with MiXCR, giving one entry per CDR3 protein. Of around 460,000 distinct CDR3 sequences listed, roughly 22% are singletons. Source: peripheral blood mononuclear cells (PBMCs), taken when the disease was refractory, from a patient treated with antithyroid drugs. The origin of the receptors is a female donor with Graves disease.

As concerns this clonotype: A far larger clone is one base from this, pointing to a likely read error. No conserved phenylalanine or tryptophan is present at the end of the CDR3, so a read error is the likely explanation. The V gene is TRBV6-2 or TRBV6-3, the J gene TRBJ1-6, with 7 bases aligning to TRBD1. Germline CDR1 is MNHEY and CDR2 is SVGEGT. V was clipped by 8 bases and J by 10 bases; unmatched bases: 5. This CDR3 region has 12 residues. The CDR3 sequence is CASGQVPSPLHL. CDR3 nucleotide sequence: TGTGCCAGCGGACAGGTGCCATCACCCCTCCACCTT.

The V and J genes are TRBV19 and TRBJ2-2; tentatively, D is TRBD1 (5 bases). The germline gives CDR1 LNHDA, CDR2 SQIVND (reference sequence). CDR3 length equals 15 residues. V was trimmed by 2 bases and J by 6 bases, leaving 13 bases between them. The CDR3 protein is CASSITRDMSGELFF. The CDR3 bases are TGTGCCAGTAGTATAACCAGGGATATGTCCGGGGAGCTGTTTTTT.

The table lists this clonotype with many counts. The chain is built from TRBV6-1 and TRBJ2-7, with 12 bases identical to TRBD2. This CDR3 region has 14 residues. Germline trimming cut 6 bases from V and 5 bases from J; bases unmatched to any gene: 5. The germline gives CDR1 MNHNS, CDR2 SASEGT. The CDR3 DNA reads TGTGCCAGCAGCTCTAGCGGGAGGGCCCACGAGCAGTACTTC. This encodes CASSSSGRAHEQYF.

The gene calls are TRBV2 and TRBJ2-3, with 11 bases identical to TRBD2. J was trimmed by 3 bases and V by 3 bases; bases with no gene match: 2. The germline CDR1 and CDR2 sequences are SNHLY and FYNNEI. CDR3 length: 15 amino acids. This chain's CDR3 is CASSDTSGSTDTQYF. The CDR3 nucleotides are TGTGCCAGCAGTGATACTAGCGGGAGTACAGATACGCAGTATTTT.

This clonotype has a count of ten or more. The chain recombines TRBV15 with TRBJ2-5, with 11 bases matching TRBD2. Germline CDR1 and CDR2: LNHNV and YYDKDF (reference sequence). The V and J ends lost 7 bases and 3 bases, in that order; junction bases with no gene match: 4. The CDR3 loop spans 14 amino acids. CDR3 in amino acids: CATTPGLAEETQYF. Written as DNA, the CDR3 is TGTGCCACCACTCCGGGACTAGCGGAAGAGACCCAGTACTTC.

The chain carries TRBV12-3 or TRBV12-4 and TRBJ1-1, with D perhaps matching TRBD1 (5 bases). The CDR3 consists of 14 residues. V dropped 5 bases and J dropped 1 base, with 11 bases sitting between them. This chain's CDR3 is CASSTWGPNTEAFF. In DNA, the CDR3 is TGTGCCAGCAGTACCTGGGGACCGAACACTGAAGCTTTCTTT.

This clonotype turned up a few times. This CDR3 reads CASSQEGGWTEAFF. As DNA, the CDR3 is TGTGCCAGCAGCCAAGAAGGGGGTTGGACTGAAGCTTTCTTT. The chain joins TRBV7-2 to TRBJ1-1; D is perhaps TRBD1 (6 bases). Looked up from germline, CDR1 is SGHTA and CDR2 is FQGNSA. CDR3 length: 14 amino acids. With 5 bases removed from V and 5 bases from J, the gap between germline ends came to 15 bases.

This clonotype has just a few counts. The germline gene is not matched at one end of the junction; a read error may be the cause. The gene calls are TRBV28 and TRBJ1-4; D gene ambiguous. Per germline, CDR1 MDHEN and CDR2 SYDVKM. The CDR3 has 14 amino acids. The CDR3 here is CVSSLPRLDEKLFF. In DNA form, the CDR3 reads TGTGTCAGCAGTCTCCCGAGGCTTGACGAAAAACTGTTTTTT.

This clonotype occurred many times. The genes are TRBV28 and TRBJ2-7; D is possibly TRBD2 (6 bases). Germline V lookup: CDR1 MDHEN, CDR2 SYDVKM. V lost 6 bases and J 6 bases, leaving 21 bases between the germline ends. The CDR3 consists of 15 residues. CDR3 nucleotide sequence: TGTGCCAGCAGACCCCCGGGGGATCGGCCGGGCGAGCAGTACTTC. Protein product: CASRPPGDRPGEQYF. Filled out from reference TRBV28 and TRBJ2-7, the complete variable domain reads DVKVTQSSRYLVKRTGEKVFLECVQDMDHENMFWYRQDPGLGLRLIYFSYDVKMKEKGDIPEGYSVSREKKERFSLILESASTNQTSMYLCASRPPGDRPGEQYFGPGTRLTVT.

This clonotype occurred many times. The rearrangement joins TRBV12-3 or TRBV12-4 to TRBJ2-6; possible D gene TRBD2, 7 bases. V dropped 8 bases and J dropped 2 bases, with 19 bases sitting between them. This CDR3 has 17 residues. The CDR3 nucleotides are TGTGCCAGCCTATGGCGGGGGCGAGGCGCTGGGGCCAACGTCCTGACTTTC. This sequence encodes CASLWRGRGAGANVLTF.

This clonotype appeared a few times. The V gene is TRBV12-3 or TRBV12-4, the J gene TRBJ2-2; the D is unclear. Trimming took off 6 bases at V and 6 bases at J, with 8 bases between the two ends. This CDR3 contains 12 residues. The CDR3 reads CASSPVAGELFF. CDR3 in DNA: TGTGCCAGCAGCCCCGTCGCCGGGGAGCTGTTTTTT.

This clonotype appeared many times. V gene TRBV19 combines with J gene TRBJ1-6; D is undetermined. The CDR3 consists of 14 residues. Trimming took off 6 bases at V and 0 bases at J, with 6 bases between the two ends. The germline CDR1 and CDR2 sequences are LNHDA and SQIVND (reference sequence). The CDR3 region has the DNA TGTGCCAGTAGAGCGTTCTCCTATAATTCACCCCTCCACTTT. This codes for CASRAFSYNSPLHF.

This clonotype was seen many times. The gene calls are TRBV5-1 and TRBJ2-7, with a tentative D call TRBD1 (7 bases). Germline V CDR1 and CDR2: SGHRS, YFSETQ. The V gene lost 0 bases and the J gene lost 7 bases, with 17 bases spanning the gap. This CDR3 has 15 amino acids. CDR3 in DNA: TGCGCCAGCAGCTTGGAGGGACAGAGCGGAGGGGAGCAGTACTTC. Its translation is CASSLEGQSGGEQYF.

This clonotype has a count of ten or more. The chain uses TRBV6-1 and TRBJ1-3; D is uncertain. Germline V gene lookup returns CDR1 MNHNS and CDR2 SASEGT. This CDR3 spans 15 amino acids. V dropped 3 bases and J dropped 0 bases, with 9 bases sitting between them. CDR3 sequence (DNA): TGTGCCAGCAGTGAGGGCCCCTACTCTGGAAACACCATATATTTT. Encoded protein: CASSEGPYSGNTIYF.

Many counts were recorded for this clonotype. The V and J genes are TRBV2 and TRBJ2-5; perhaps TRBD1 as D (5 bases). The V end lost 6 bases, the J end lost 0 bases, and 5 bases lay between the germline ends. Germline V gene sequence: CDR1 SNHLY, CDR2 FYNNEI. The CDR3 spans 12 residues. CDR3 sequence (DNA): TGTGCCAGCAGGACAGACCAAGAGACCCAGTACTTC. Protein sequence: CASRTDQETQYF. The whole variable domain, filled in from reference TRBV2 and TRBJ2-5, reads EPEVTQTPSHQVTQMGQEVILRCVPISNHLYFYWYRQILGQKVEFLVSFYNNEISEKSEIFDDQFSVERPDGSNFTLKIRSTKLEDSAMYFCASRTDQETQYFGPGTRLLVL.

The sample holds many counts of this clonotype. The chain couples TRBV11-2 to TRBJ2-1; a possible D gene is TRBD2 (6 bases). The CDR3 is 14 amino acids. Between the trimmed V and J ends, which lost 3 bases and 4 bases, there was a span of 10 bases. Germline V CDR1 and CDR2: SGHAT, FQNNGV. The CDR3: CASSFGDSYNEQFF. The CDR3 DNA reads TGTGCCAGCAGCTTCGGGGACTCTTACAATGAGCAGTTCTTC.

This clonotype was picked up many times. V and J are TRBV28 and TRBJ1-6; D may be TRBD1 (6 bases). The CDR3 has 15 residues. Trimming left V 11 bases short and J 1 base short, with 15 bases between. Germline V gene sequence: CDR1 MDHEN, CDR2 SYDVKM. CDR3: CAGRTGQSYNSPLHF. The CDR3 DNA is TGTGCCGGGAGGACCGGACAGTCCTATAATTCACCCCTCCACTTT.

In its sample, this clonotype was seen a few times. This rearrangement joins TRBV29-1 to TRBJ1-1; unclear D gene. This CDR3 contains 12 residues. Trimming removed 3 bases at V and 7 bases at J, with 12 bases between. The germline gives CDR1 SQVTM, CDR2 ANQGSEA. CDR3: CSVELDGYEAFF. The CDR3 coding sequence is TGCAGCGTTGAGTTGGACGGATATGAAGCTTTCTTT.

This clonotype occurred once. This may be a read error: a much more frequent sequence differs by one nucleotide. The chain joins TRBV15 to TRBJ1-2; D uncertain. Looked up from germline, CDR1 is LNHNV and CDR2 is YYDKDF (reference sequence). This CDR3 region has 13 residues. V gave up 5 bases and J gave up 1 base, with 8 bases separating them. The CDR3 spells CATSAGYNYGYTF. CDR3 sequence (DNA): TGTGCCACCAGCGCCGGATATAACTATGGCTACACCTTC. Filled out from reference TRBV15 and TRBJ1-2, the complete variable domain reads DAMVIQNPRYQVTQFGKPVTLSCSQTLNHNVMYWYQQKSSQAPKLLFHYYDKDFNNEADTPDNFQSRRPNTSFCFLDIRSPGLGDTAMYLCATSAGYNYGYTFGSGTRLTVV.

Ten or more counts support this clonotype. The chain carries TRBV28 and TRBJ1-1; D ambiguous. CDR1 is MDHEN, CDR2 SYDVKM, per germline. The CDR3 spans 14 residues. The V end lost 6 bases, the J end lost 1 base, and 12 bases lay between the germline ends. The CDR3 DNA sequence: TGTGCCAGCAGCGAAAACGGATGGAACACTGAAGCTTTCTTT. Amino acid sequence: CASSENGWNTEAFF. The whole variable domain, remainder taken from reference TRBV28 and TRBJ1-1, is DVKVTQSSRYLVKRTGEKVFLECVQDMDHENMFWYRQDPGLGLRLIYFSYDVKMKEKGDIPEGYSVSREKKERFSLILESASTNQTSMYLCASSENGWNTEAFFGQGTRLTVV.

This chain connects TRBV7-6 to TRBJ2-1, with TRBD2 matching over 10 bases. Trimming cost V 1 base and J 6 bases; bases outside gene matches: 6. The CDR3 consists of 16 residues. Germline V gives CDR1 SGHVS, CDR2 FNYEAQ. This CDR3 reads CASSLGSLAGVNEQFF. The CDR3 DNA follows: TGTGCCAGCAGCTTAGGTTCCCTAGCGGGAGTCAATGAGCAGTTCTTC.

DNA of the CDR3: TGTGCCAGCAGCCGTCAGGGGGGGGCGGACACTGAAGCTTTCTTT. Protein sequence: CASSRQGGADTEAFF. The chain is built from TRBV7-9 and TRBJ1-1; 7 bases are a match to TRBD1. Germline-derived CDR1 and CDR2 are SEHNR and FQNEAQ (reference sequence). The trim removed 5 bases at V and 3 bases at J, leaving 9 bases unmatched. The CDR3 loop spans 15 amino acids.

This chain connects TRBV6-1 to TRBJ1-4, with TRBD1 identical over 10 bases. The CDR3 length is 16 residues. The V segment lost 5 bases and the J segment 3 bases; nucleotides outside the gene matches: 6. Germline V lookup: CDR1 MNHNS, CDR2 SASEGT. In DNA, the CDR3 is TGTGCCAGCAGTAGGGGGACAGGGGTACCTAATGAAAAACTGTTTTTT. It codes for CASSRGTGVPNEKLFF.

This clonotype was counted ten times or more. The genes are TRBV5-5 and TRBJ1-1; D call uncertain. Germline V gives CDR1 SGHKS, CDR2 YYEKEE (reference sequence). The CDR3 contains 14 residues. V was clipped by 5 bases and J by 0 bases, with 11 bases between them. In nucleotides, the CDR3 is TGTGCCAGCAGACGCGGAGAGCTGAACACTGAAGCTTTCTTT. Translated: CASRRGELNTEAFF.

This clonotype was counted many times. The rearrangement uses TRBV25-1 and TRBJ2-5; D is perhaps TRBD2 (6 bases). V was cut by 3 bases and J by 4 bases, with 15 bases left in between. Germline values: CDR1 MGHDK, CDR2 SYGVNS. The CDR3 covers 15 residues. The CDR3 nucleotides read TGTGCCAGCAGTGATCCGAGGACTATCGGAGAGACCCAGTACTTC. Translation gives CASSDPRTIGETQYF.

The rearrangement uses TRBV2 and TRBJ2-6, with D possibly matching TRBD2 (5 bases). Germline CDR1 is SNHLY and CDR2 is FYNNEI. The CDR3 is 14 amino acids. The germline V and J ends were trimmed by 8 bases and 3 bases, with 11 bases remaining between them. CDR3 loop: CASVGEGGANVLTF. CDR3 sequence (DNA): TGTGCCAGCGTCGGGGAAGGTGGGGCCAACGTCCTGACTTTC.

The genes are TRBV20-1 and TRBJ2-7; TRBD2 might be the D (6 bases). From germline, CDR1 is DFQATT and CDR2 SNEGSKA (reference sequence). V lost 1 base to trimming and J lost 3 bases, with 13 bases between them. This CDR3 has 14 residues. In DNA, the CDR3 is TGCAGTGCTAGAGCTTCGGGAGAGAACTACGAGCAGTACTTC. Amino acid sequence: CSARASGENYEQYF.